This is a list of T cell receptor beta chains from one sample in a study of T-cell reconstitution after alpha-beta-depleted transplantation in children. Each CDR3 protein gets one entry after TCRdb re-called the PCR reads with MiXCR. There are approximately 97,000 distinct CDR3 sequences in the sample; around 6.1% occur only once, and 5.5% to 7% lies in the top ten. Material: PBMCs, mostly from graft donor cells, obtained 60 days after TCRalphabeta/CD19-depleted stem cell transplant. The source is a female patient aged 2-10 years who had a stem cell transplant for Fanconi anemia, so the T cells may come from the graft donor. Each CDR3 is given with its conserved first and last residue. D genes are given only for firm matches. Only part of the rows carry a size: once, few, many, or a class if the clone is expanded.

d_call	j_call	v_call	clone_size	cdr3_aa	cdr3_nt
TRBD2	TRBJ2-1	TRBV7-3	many	CASSLPGLAGGGKEEQFF	TGTGCCAGCAGTCTCCCCGGACTAGCGGGAGGGGGGAAGGAAGAGCAGTTCTTC
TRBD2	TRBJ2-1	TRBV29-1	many	CSFTYIAGRHNEQFF	TGCAGCTTCACCTACATAGCGGGAAGACACAATGAGCAGTTCTTC
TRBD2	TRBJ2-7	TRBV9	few	CASSQRELWDEQYF	TGTGCCAGCAGTCAGCGGGAGCTTTGGGACGAGCAGTACTTC
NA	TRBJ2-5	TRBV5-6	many	CASSLSWRVTQYF	TGTGCCAGCAGCTTGAGTTGGAGGGTGACCCAGTACTTC
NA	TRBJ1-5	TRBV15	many	CATSSQPASSNQPQHF	TGTGCCACCAGCTCTCAACCTGCCTCTTCCAATCAGCCCCAGCATTTT
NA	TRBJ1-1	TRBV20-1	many	CSAGQTDEAFF	TGCAGTGCCGGCCAGACAGATGAAGCTTTCTTT
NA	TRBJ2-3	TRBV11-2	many	CASSLDSWGEDTQYF	TGTGCCAGCAGCTTAGACTCGTGGGGAGAGGATACGCAGTATTTT
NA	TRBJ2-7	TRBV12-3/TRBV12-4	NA	CASSRGWDPPYEQYF	TGTGCCAGCAGTCGAGGATGGGACCCACCTTACGAGCAGTACTTC
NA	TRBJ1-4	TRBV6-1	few	CASRHGPGTRNEKLFF	TGTGCCAGCAGACACGGTCCAGGGACTCGAAATGAAAAACTGTTTTTT
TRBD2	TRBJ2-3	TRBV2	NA	CASSEYGGDTDTQYF	TGTGCCAGCAGTGAATACGGGGGGGACACAGATACGCAGTATTTT
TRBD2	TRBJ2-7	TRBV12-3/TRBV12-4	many	CASSFSGRGYEQYF	TGTGCCAGCAGTTTTAGCGGGAGAGGCTACGAGCAGTACTTC
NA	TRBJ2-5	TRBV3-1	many	CASSRARQETQYF	TGTGCCAGCAGCCGAGCTAGGCAAGAGACCCAGTACTTC
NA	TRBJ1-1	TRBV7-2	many	CASSFLENTEAFF	TGTGCCAGCAGCTTCTTGGAGAACACTGAAGCTTTCTTT
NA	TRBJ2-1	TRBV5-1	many	CASSLGGRSSYNEQFF	TGCGCCAGCAGCTTGGGCGGGCGAAGCTCCTACAATGAGCAGTTCTTC
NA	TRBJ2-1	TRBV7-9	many	CASSLLAYNEQFF	TGTGCCAGCAGCTTACTAGCCTACAATGAGCAGTTCTTC
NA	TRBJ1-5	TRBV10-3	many	CAISESRTVNNQPQHF	TGTGCCATCAGTGAGTCACGGACGGTCAACAATCAGCCCCAGCATTTT
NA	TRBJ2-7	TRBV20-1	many	CSAGHSSYEQYF	TGCAGTGCCGGCCACAGCTCCTACGAGCAGTACTTC
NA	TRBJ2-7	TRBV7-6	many	CASSLAIGRTYEQYF	TGTGCCAGCAGCTTAGCGATAGGACGGACCTACGAGCAGTACTTC